A single sample is the source of the 25 T cell receptor beta chains below, sequenced in a study of CD8 T cells in Susac syndrome. RNA, at about 0.45 to 1 ug, was reverse transcribed with random hexamers. TCRdb re-derived calls from the immunoSEQ multiplex PCR reads in MiXCR, one entry per CDR3 protein. The data hold about 300,000 distinct CDR3 sequences, with 70% to 90% observed a single time. Specimen: CD8+ T cells from PBMCs. The receptor source for this set is a human donor with multiple sclerosis.

The rearrangement joins TRBV6-2 or TRBV6-3 to TRBJ2-7, with TRBD1 as a possible D gene (5 bases). Trimming removed 2 bases from V and 3 bases from J, with 11 bases in between. CDR1 MNHEY and CDR2 SVGEGT come from the germline V gene. The CDR3 contains 14 residues. The CDR3 bases are TGTGCCAGCAGTTACGACCCAGGGCACTACGAGCAGTACTTC. Protein sequence: CASSYDPGHYEQYF.

The chain couples TRBV19 to TRBJ2-7; D possibly corresponds to TRBD1 (6 bases). The CDR3 totals 13 residues. Germline CDR1 is LNHDA and CDR2 is SQIVND (reference sequence). V was trimmed by 5 bases and J by 0 bases, leaving 8 bases between them. This chain's CDR3 is CASSPGASYEQYF. CDR3 in DNA: TGTGCCAGTAGTCCAGGGGCCTCCTACGAGCAGTACTTC.

This clonotype was picked up a small number of times. The chain has TRBV7-6 and TRBJ2-7; D is uncertain. The CDR3 runs 13 residues. Trimming stripped 2 bases from V and 3 bases from J, with 8 bases between. Germline V gives CDR1 SGHVS, CDR2 FNYEAQ. The CDR3 region is CASSLSDIYEQYF. DNA of the CDR3: TGTGCCAGCAGCTTATCAGACATCTACGAGCAGTACTTC.

DNA of the CDR3: TGTGCCAGCAGTCTCTCCCCCCTCGGACTAGCGGGAGTTGAGCAGTTCTTC. Protein product: CASSLSPLGLAGVEQFF. The chain has TRBV12-3 or TRBV12-4 and TRBJ2-1; TRBD2 agrees at 13 bases. The CDR3 is 17 residues long. V trimming: 5 bases; J trimming: 9 bases; junction bases outside the gene matches: 13.

CDR3 region: CASSLSFLAGLNEQFF. CDR3 bases: TGTGCCAGCAGTTTATCCTTTCTAGCGGGGCTAAATGAGCAGTTCTTC. The gene calls are TRBV28 and TRBJ2-1; 9 bases match TRBD2. This CDR3 region has 16 residues. Germline V gene sequence: CDR1 MDHEN, CDR2 SYDVKM. V dropped 1 base and J dropped 7; count of bases not matched to a gene: 8.

The V gene is TRBV7-9, the J gene TRBJ2-1, with D perhaps TRBD2 (5 bases). Trimming took off 5 bases at V and 6 bases at J, with 14 bases between the two ends. CDR3 size: 14 residues. CDR1 is SEHNR, CDR2 FQNEAQ, per germline (reference sequence). The CDR3 is CASSAGNSPNEQFF. As DNA, the CDR3 is TGTGCCAGCAGCGCCGGGAATTCCCCCAATGAGCAGTTCTTC. The full variable domain, rest sourced from reference TRBV7-9 and TRBJ2-1, is DTGVSQNPRHKITKRGQNVTFRCDPISEHNRLYWYRQTLGQGPEFLTYFQNEAQLEKSRLLSDRFSAERPKGSFSTLEIQRTEQGDSAMYLCASSAGNSPNEQFFGPGTRLTVL.

The CDR3: CASSLAAGTSLSTDTQYF. As DNA, the CDR3 is TGTGCCAGCAGTTTGGCCGCCGGGACTAGCCTTTCCACAGATACGCAGTATTTT. This chain connects TRBV27 to TRBJ2-3, with 9 bases identical to TRBD2. Germline lookup yields CDR1 MNHEY and CDR2 SMNVEV (reference sequence). The V gene end was trimmed by 3 bases and the J gene end by 2 bases; junction bases not matched to a gene: 12. The CDR3 runs 18 residues.

This clonotype was counted a few times. The chain links TRBV4-2 to TRBJ2-7, with 11 bases lining up with TRBD2. Germline CDR1 is LGHNA and CDR2 is YNFKEQ. The ends lost 3 bases at V and 6 bases at J; junction bases unmatched: 4. This CDR3 is 14 amino acids long. CDR3: CASSHAGTSGEQYF. Here the CDR3 DNA reads TGTGCCAGCAGCCATGCCGGGACTAGCGGCGAGCAGTACTTC.

V and J are TRBV19 and TRBJ1-2; 12 nucleotides line up with TRBD1. CDR1 and CDR2 from the germline V gene are LNHDA and SQIVND (reference sequence). The V gene end was trimmed by 3 bases and the J gene end by 6 bases; junction bases not matched to a gene: 8. The CDR3 contains 16 residues. The CDR3 protein is CASSIGGQGANDGYTF. DNA of the CDR3: TGTGCCAGTAGTATTGGGGGACAGGGGGCGAACGATGGCTACACCTTC. Supplemented by reference TRBV19 and TRBJ1-2, the full variable domain reads DGGITQSPKYLFRKEGQNVTLSCEQNLNHDAMYWYRQDPGQGLRLIYYSQIVNDFQKGDIAEGYSVSREKKESFPLTVTSAQKNPTAFYLCASSIGGQGANDGYTFGSGTRLTVV.

This clonotype was counted between two and nine times. The chain carries TRBV27 and TRBJ1-5; no firm D call. This CDR3 contains 13 residues. Germline CDR1 is MNHEY and CDR2 is SMNVEV (reference sequence). V lost 2 bases to trimming and J lost 2 bases, with 4 bases between them. The CDR3 spells CASSLGRNQPQHF. DNA for the CDR3: TGTGCCAGCAGTTTAGGGCGCAATCAGCCCCAGCATTTT.

CDR3 loop: CASSPISGSVNEQYF. The CDR3 nucleotides read TGTGCCAGTAGTCCTATTAGCGGGAGTGTGAACGAGCAGTACTTC. The chain has TRBV19 and TRBJ2-7; 9 bases are shared with TRBD2. The J segment lost 5 bases and the V segment lost 5 bases, leaving 10 bases of the junction unmatched. The V gene's germline CDR1 is LNHDA and CDR2 SQIVND (reference sequence). The CDR3 runs 15 residues.

This sequence joins TRBV5-6 and TRBJ2-7; tentatively, D is TRBD2 (6 bases). The CDR3 is 14 residues long. CDR1 is SGHDT, CDR2 YYEEEE, per germline. V dropped 4 bases and J dropped 7 bases, with 18 bases sitting between them. The CDR3 spells CASSQWEAFEEQYF. For the CDR3, the DNA is TGTGCCAGCAGCCAGTGGGAGGCCTTTGAGGAGCAGTACTTC.

CDR3 region: CASSLASSGRNEQYF. The CDR3 DNA follows: TGTGCCAGCAGTTTGGCGTCTAGCGGGAGGAACGAGCAGTACTTC. The chain employs TRBV27 and TRBJ2-7, with TRBD2 identical over 11 bases. Trimming cost V 3 bases and J 5 bases; bases outside gene matches: 6. The CDR3 runs 15 residues. CDR1 is MNHEY and CDR2 is SMNVEV in the germline V gene (reference sequence).

This sequence joins TRBV20-1 and TRBJ2-4, with 7 bases matching TRBD2. The CDR3 consists of 15 residues. Per the germline V gene, CDR1 is DFQATT and CDR2 is SNEGSKA (reference sequence). The V and J ends lost 3 bases and 8 bases, in that order; junction bases with no gene match: 13. The CDR3 coding sequence is TGCAGTGCTAGCGGGGAGGGCGTCTTCGATGACATTCAGTACTTC. Translated, it gives CSASGEGVFDDIQYF.

This chain joins TRBV7-9 and TRBJ2-3; maybe TRBD2 (5 bases). Germline-derived CDR1 and CDR2 are SEHNR and FQNEAQ (reference sequence). Trimming stripped 1 base from V and 8 bases from J, with 7 bases between. The CDR3 loop spans 12 amino acids. As DNA, the CDR3 is TGTGCCAGCAGCTTAGTGGGGAGTACGCAGTATTTT. Protein: CASSLVGSTQYF.

V gene TRBV7-9 combines with J gene TRBJ2-4; 7 bases are a match to TRBD2. J gave up 3 bases and V 1 base, and 3 bases lay outside the gene matches. The CDR3 spans 15 residues. Germline assignment: CDR1 SEHNR and CDR2 FQNEAQ (reference sequence). CDR3 sequence (DNA): TGTGCCAGCAGCTTAGAGGGAGGGATCAAAAACATTCAGTACTTC. It specifies CASSLEGGIKNIQYF.

There are a few counts of this clonotype. The chain recombines TRBV6-5 with TRBJ2-5; weak D call: TRBD1 (5 bases). The germline gives CDR1 MNHEY, CDR2 SVGAGI. The CDR3 is 15 residues long. Trimming removed 2 bases at V and 1 base at J, with 11 bases between. CDR3 in DNA: TGTGCCAGCAGTTACGTACAGGCTCTCCAAGAGACCCAGTACTTC. Its translation is CASSYVQALQETQYF.

V and J are TRBV24-1 and TRBJ2-7, with 7 bases lining up with TRBD2. Germline lookup yields CDR1 KGHDR and CDR2 SFDVKD. The CDR3 is 13 residues long. J gave up 3 bases and V 6 bases, and 4 bases lay outside the gene matches. DNA for the CDR3: TGTGCCACCAGTATCGCTAGCGGCTACGAGCAGTACTTC. Its protein is CATSIASGYEQYF.

This clonotype appeared a few times. CDR3 sequence (DNA): TGTGCCAGCAGCCAAGAAACAGGGGGCTCCTACGAGCAGTACTTC. Its translation: CASSQETGGSYEQYF. The rearrangement joins TRBV4-2 to TRBJ2-7, with 8 bases lining up with TRBD1. With 0 bases clipped from V and 0 bases from J, the junction kept 1 base outside the gene matches. Germline lookup yields CDR1 LGHNA and CDR2 YNFKEQ. The CDR3 has 15 residues.

The rearrangement links TRBV28 to TRBJ2-1; 11 nucleotides match TRBD2. The CDR3 runs to 14 residues. Trimming cost V 11 bases and J 6 bases; bases outside gene matches: 9. In germline, CDR1 is MDHEN, CDR2 SYDVKM. The CDR3 loop reads CASTLAGGGNEQFF. The DNA of the CDR3 is TGTGCCTCCACGCTAGCGGGAGGAGGCAATGAGCAGTTCTTC. The full variable domain, with the rest looked up from reference TRBV28 and TRBJ2-1, is DVKVTQSSRYLVKRTGEKVFLECVQDMDHENMFWYRQDPGLGLRLIYFSYDVKMKEKGDIPEGYSVSREKKERFSLILESASTNQTSMYLCASTLAGGGNEQFFGPGTRLTVL.

The chain has TRBV4-3 and TRBJ2-3; 12 nucleotides align to TRBD2. Germline V CDR1 and CDR2: LGHNA, YSLEER. The CDR3 is made up of 16 amino acids. Trimming removed 0 bases from V and 4 bases from J; junction bases left unmatched: 2. CDR3 amino acids: CASSQETSGRADTQYF. CDR3 bases: TGCGCCAGCAGCCAAGAGACTAGCGGGAGAGCAGATACGCAGTATTTT.

The chain couples TRBV9 to TRBJ2-1; TRBD2 agrees at 8 bases. The CDR3 runs 13 residues. Germline loops: CDR1 SGDLS, CDR2 YYNGEE. Losses at the gene ends were 4 bases for V and 6 bases for J; bases not matched to a gene: 3. The CDR3 is CASSPGRANEQFF. CDR3 nucleotide sequence: TGTGCCAGCAGCCCCGGGAGGGCCAATGAGCAGTTCTTC.

CDR3 bases: TGTGCCAGCAGTCGCGAGGGACTAGCGGGAGGTCTTCGCAATGAGCAGTTCTTC. Its translation is CASSREGLAGGLRNEQFF. The chain couples TRBV28 to TRBJ2-1, with 15 bases matching TRBD2. The CDR3 runs to 18 residues. V shed 5 bases and J 6 bases; nucleotides not matched to a gene: 11. Per germline, CDR1 MDHEN and CDR2 SYDVKM.

The CDR3 spells CASSPRTGGSYNEQFF. CDR3 DNA: TGTGCCAGCAGTCCCCGGACAGGGGGCTCCTACAATGAGCAGTTCTTC. The rearrangement links TRBV6-1 to TRBJ2-1; TRBD1 matches 10 bases. Germline CDR1 reads MNHNS; CDR2 reads SASEGT. V shed 5 bases, J shed 0 bases, and the junction held 4 bases outside the gene matches. The CDR3 contains 16 residues.

The chain recombines TRBV10-2 with TRBJ1-1; the D gene is possibly TRBD1 (6 bases). The V and J ends lost 3 bases and 0 bases respectively, with 11 bases between them. The CDR3 is 15 residues long. Germline V CDR1 and CDR2: WSHSY, SAAADI. CDR3 sequence reads: CASSEVRGLNTEAFF. The CDR3 nucleotides are TGCGCCAGCAGTGAAGTCCGGGGGCTGAACACTGAAGCTTTCTTT.